This TCR beta chain is from a study of T cells after somatic rescue of genetic block. Clones were sequenced by immunoSEQ multiplex PCR, and TCRdb holds only the in-frame ones, with some missing. The sample lists 110,000 or so clones; 75% to 95% were seen once. The CDR3 runs 15 residues. V lost 5 bases, J lost 3 bases, and 13 bases lay in between. Germline-derived CDR1 and CDR2 are SGHAT and FQNNGV. The specimen sequenced was peripheral blood mononuclear cells (PBMCs). V usage is TRBV11-2 and J usage is TRBJ1-4; perhaps TRBD1 as D (5 bases). This receptor was obtained from a woman between 18 and 30 years old. CDR3 in DNA: TGTGCCAGCAGCCCCCGGGGCGCTTCTAATGAAAAACTGTTTTTT. This translates into CASSPRGASNEKLFF.